These 16 T cell receptor beta chains were all obtained from the same sample, sequenced in a study of human T cells and chemical hapten exposure. The time point here: patch test 1, 2 weeks after DPC sensitization. Treatment given: therapeutic diphenylcyclopropenone sensitization with weekly scalp DPC. Unseparated into fractions, whole blood served as the source from which total RNA was extracted. TCRdb reprocessed the RACE reads via MiXCR and lists one record per CDR3 protein. The sample contains around 57,000 distinct CDR3 sequences, 9.5% to 11% of which appear only once. The material was whole blood, obtained in connection with sensitization to the hapten diphenylcyclopropenone (DPC). These receptor sequences come from a woman between 40 and 55 years old with alopecia areata. Some clones in this sample may be carry-over from other donors' samples.

This clonotype was counted a few times. This rearrangement joins TRBV29-1 to TRBJ2-5; no reliable D call. CDR3 length: 11 amino acids. CDR1 is SQVTM, CDR2 ANQGSEA, per germline. The CDR3 spells CSGRQAQTQYF. Here the CDR3 DNA reads TGCAGTGGAAGGCAAGCGCAGACCCAGTACTTC.

The gene calls are TRBV12-5 and TRBJ1-1; no clear D gene. The CDR3 length is 14 residues. V lost 6 bases and J 1 base, leaving 12 bases between the germline ends. In germline, CDR1 is LGHNT, CDR2 FRNRAP. CDR3 protein: CASGPRQENTEAFF. In DNA, the CDR3 is TGTGCTAGTGGCCCGAGACAAGAGAACACTGAAGCTTTCTTT.

This clonotype was observed once. The chain has TRBV27 and TRBJ2-7, with D tentatively TRBD2 (6 bases). The CDR3 spans 14 residues. Trimming took 7 bases from V and 5 from J, leaving 18 bases between them. Germline-derived CDR1 and CDR2 are MNHEY and SMNVEV (reference sequence). CDR3 region: CASNSGRGWDEQYF. Here the CDR3 DNA reads TGTGCCAGCAATTCAGGGCGGGGATGGGACGAGCAGTACTTC.

In this sample, this clonotype turned up once. This chain connects TRBV9 to TRBJ1-1; D unclear. The CDR3 covers 14 residues. V was cut by 0 bases and J by 4 bases, with 10 bases left in between. Germline lookup yields CDR1 SGDLS and CDR2 YYNGEE. This CDR3 is CASSVGGYGTEAFF. DNA for the CDR3: TGTGCCAGCAGCGTAGGGGGTTACGGCACTGAAGCTTTCTTT.

This clonotype showed up many times. J is TRBJ2-7 and V is TRBV5-4; TRBD1 matches 7 bases. The V and J ends lost 4 bases and 3 bases, in that order; junction bases with no gene match: 1. Germline V lookup: CDR1 SGHNT, CDR2 YYREEE (reference sequence). This CDR3 is built from 12 residues. The CDR3 region has the DNA TGTGCCAGCAGCCGGGACAGCTACGAGCAGTACTTC. Its protein product is CASSRDSYEQYF.

This clonotype came up a few times. The chain joins TRBV6-5 to TRBJ1-1, with D perhaps matching TRBD1 (5 bases). This CDR3 has 13 residues. In germline, CDR1 is MNHEY, CDR2 SVGAGI. V lost 3 bases, J lost 4 bases, and 9 bases lay in between. This chain's CDR3 is CASSYQGTTEAFF. CDR3 coding DNA: TGTGCCAGCAGTTATCAGGGTACCACTGAAGCTTTCTTT.

This clonotype was found a few times. This chain uses TRBV27 with TRBJ1-1; D is ambiguous. CDR1 and CDR2 from the germline V gene are MNHEY and SMNVEV (reference sequence). The V and J ends lost 2 bases and 4 bases respectively, with 11 bases between them. This CDR3 is built from 14 residues. CDR3 DNA sequence: TGTGCCAGCAGTTTAGGTTGGGGTTCCACTGAAGCTTTCTTT. Protein product: CASSLGWGSTEAFF.

This clonotype was seen repeatedly, ten times or more. This chain connects TRBV29-1 to TRBJ2-1; 8 nucleotides match TRBD2. The CDR3 length is 14 residues. The germline gives CDR1 SQVTM, CDR2 ANQGSEA. Trimming cost V 3 bases and J 8 bases; bases outside gene matches: 9. CDR3 protein: CSVEAGGVMDEQFF. The DNA for the CDR3 is TGCAGCGTTGAGGCGGGGGGTGTGATGGATGAGCAGTTCTTC.

This chain links TRBV13 with TRBJ2-3, with 7 bases aligning to TRBD2. The germline CDR1 and CDR2 sequences are PRHDT and FYEKMQ (reference sequence). The CDR3 consists of 15 residues. The ends lost 3 bases at V and 0 bases at J; junction bases unmatched: 3. As DNA, the CDR3 is TGTGCCAGCAGCTTTCGGCGGGAGAGCACAGATACGCAGTATTTT. It codes for CASSFRRESTDTQYF. The full variable domain, rest sourced from reference TRBV13 and TRBJ2-3, is AAGVIQSPRHLIKEKRETATLKCYPIPRHDTVYWYQQGPGQDPQFLISFYEKMQSDKGSIPDRFSAQQFSDYHSELNMSSLELGDSALYFCASSFRRESTDTQYFGPGTRLTVL.

J is TRBJ2-7 and V is TRBV7-2; D remains ambiguous. There are 17 residues in the CDR3. Trimming took 2 bases from V and 0 from J, leaving 17 bases between them. Germline assignment: CDR1 SGHTA and CDR2 FQGNSA. The CDR3 DNA is TGTGCCAGCAGCTTAAGTGGTGGTGGCTATAGCTCCTACGAGCAGTACTTC. It translates to CASSLSGGGYSSYEQYF.

This clonotype was counted a few times. The chain uses TRBV7-9 and TRBJ1-6; D call uncertain. The CDR3 length is 13 residues. V lost 6 bases to trimming and J lost 10 bases, with 13 bases between them. Germline CDR1 reads SEHNR; CDR2 reads FQNEAQ (reference sequence). CDR3 in amino acids: CASRPIQGSPLHF. The CDR3 DNA is TGTGCCAGCAGACCCATCCAAGGATCACCCCTCCACTTT.

The chain has TRBV9 and TRBJ2-7; TRBD1 agrees at 7 bases. The CDR3 has 12 residues. The V gene's germline CDR1 is SGDLS and CDR2 YYNGEE. The V and J ends lost 4 bases and 5 bases, in that order; junction bases with no gene match: 3. The CDR3 loop is CASSRDSHEQYF. In nucleotides, the CDR3 is TGTGCCAGCAGCAGGGACAGCCACGAGCAGTACTTC.

The gene calls are TRBV6-2 or TRBV6-3 and TRBJ1-6; D remains unclear. V was shortened by 4 bases and J by 10 bases, with 11 bases between the two germline ends. CDR3 size: 13 residues. The germline gives CDR1 MNHEY, CDR2 SVGEGT. This CDR3 reads CASSSSRVSPLHF. The DNA of the CDR3 is TGTGCCAGCAGTTCCTCGCGGGTCTCACCCCTCCACTTT.

The chain uses TRBV7-6 and TRBJ2-1, with 9 bases matching TRBD2. Per germline, CDR1 SGHVS and CDR2 FNYEAQ. Germline trimming cut 5 bases from V and 9 bases from J; bases unmatched to any gene: 14. The CDR3 extends over 16 amino acids. CDR3 region: CASSLVVCGRASEQFF. As DNA, the CDR3 is TGTGCCAGCAGCCTAGTAGTTTGCGGGAGGGCAAGTGAGCAGTTCTTC. Based on the CDR3 plus reference TRBV7-6 and TRBJ2-1, the full variable domain is GAGVSQSPRYKVTKRGQDVALRCDPISGHVSLYWYRQALGQGPEFLTYFNYEAQQDKSGLPNDRFSAERPEGSISTLTIQRTEQRDSAMYRCASSLVVCGRASEQFFGPGTRLTVL.

This clonotype was counted ten times or more. V gene TRBV20-1 combines with J gene TRBJ1-1; D not resolved. This CDR3 is 13 amino acids long. Germline CDR1 is DFQATT and CDR2 is SNEGSKA (reference sequence). With 6 bases removed from V and 3 bases from J, the gap between germline ends came to 14 bases. The CDR3 region has the DNA TGCAGTGCCACCAGCGGGGAGTACACTGAAGCTTTCTTT. Protein: CSATSGEYTEAFF.

The genes are TRBV5-5 and TRBJ1-1; D is unclear. The germline V gene encodes CDR1 SGHKS and CDR2 YYEKEE (reference sequence). Deletions cut 4 bases from V and 6 bases from J, with 19 bases between. This CDR3 has 15 amino acids. The CDR3 here is CASSEGWARAAEAFF. CDR3 in DNA: TGTGCCAGCAGCGAAGGTTGGGCAAGGGCAGCTGAAGCTTTCTTT.